This T cell receptor beta chain is drawn from a study of cytomegalovirus exposure and HLA in healthy donors. Study context: Caucasian-associated ancestry cluster membership applied to less than 85% of around 400 genotyped donors.

Primers for the PCR totalled 60 Vbeta and 13 Jbeta. The assay was immunoSEQ multiplex PCR, and TCRdb's table has in-frame clones only and misses some. The table records about 150,000 clones, approximately 74% of them present only once. The V gene's germline CDR1 is MNHEY and CDR2 SVGAGI. After removal of 5 bases from V and 4 bases from J, the junction contained 8 bases not matched to a gene. This CDR3 has 15 residues. As concerns this clone: The antigen is undetermined.

Study-wide results and limits: A cluster of highly shared sequence variants was likely a sequencing artifact. The productive fraction for most TCR beta V segments was about 90% or about 30% in an earlier analysis. By a later analysis, the bulk of CMV-associated TCR beta chains appeared HLA-restricted.

The specimen was PBMCs. This sequence originates from a man aged 18-30 years in good health and CMV-seronegative. This chain connects TRBV6-5 to TRBJ1-2; 9 bases map to TRBD1. CDR3 coding DNA: TGTGCCAGCAGTAATACCGGGACAGGGACCTATGGCTACACCTTC. Translated: CASSNTGTGTYGYTF.